Listed here is a single TCR beta chain. It has no known antigen specificity. Per-nucleotide qualities are absent, and no much larger clonotype sits a single base away. The collaborating institutions used their own protocols to collect whole blood in K2EDTA tubes. For TCRbeta analysis, collaborators shipped samples as frozen whole blood, isolated PBMCs, or DNA extracted from either of those sample types. The germline V gene supplies CDR1 SGHRS and CDR2 YFSETQ. V is trimmed back by 0 bases and J by 2 bases, and the junction contains 4 bases that no gene match accounts for. Its CDR3 holds 16 amino acids, cysteine through phenylalanine. The DNA shown is the 48-base CDR3, in frame from base 1. This specimen belongs to a study of blood T cell repertoires in COVID-19 (dated by TCRdb to 2020 to 2022). Broadly, across the study: Collaborator samples came from the United States, Italy and Spain and covered acute and convalescent phases of COVID-19. The repertoires were released in a freely available public database meant as a resource for research on the immune response to SARS-CoV-2. The sample metadata nearly always contained a de-identified subject ID, COVID-19 status, age in years and sex. Subjects who had been exposed to COVID-19, were actively infected with it, or had recovered from it provided the deeply sampled blood TCRbeta repertoires that made up the dataset. Samples came from the ongoing ImmuneRACE study (first 160 participants) plus 1,254 subjects from 6 global collaborators. Where available, HLA class I and class II types were obtained from metadata supplied by the sample provider rather than from assay-based typing. The material from the prospective study consisted of cDNA or gDNA derived from T cells, B-cell-depleted T cells, or PBMCs. General conclusions and limits of the study: Clinical and demographic metadata were provided uncurated, with the amount varying by source and participant.

The immunoSEQ Assay, a bias-controlled multiplex PCR, was used to amplify TCRbeta CDR3 regions from genomic DNA. In the paper's pipeline: The number of nucleated cells in each sample was estimated by amplification of reference gene primers within the assay. To quantify the absolute abundance of each unique TCRbeta CDR3 rearrangement, sequence reads were collapsed and filtered. For each sample, productive Simpson clonality was calculated as the square root of Simpson's diversity index over productive rearrangements. The source is immuneACCESS, and TCRdb retained only in-frame sequences with V and J called. Part of the clones is not carried over; for the studies checked, unresolved V genes explain less than half of this, and the remainder is unexplained. Clone size and the V and J calls come from that table; the DNA yielded D and trimming. This sample is represented by around 350,000 clones; about 87% of them were singletons. Over 2.5% of the sample lies in the top ten.

Source material: peripheral blood. The sequence was obtained from a human donor in a cohort sampled during active COVID-19. The V and J segments used are TRBV5-1 and TRBJ2-2; 7 nucleotides in the junction match TRBD2. CDR3 region: CASSLVSSGNTGELFF. The base sequence is TGCGCCAGCAGCTTGGTTTCTAGCGGAAACACCGGGGAGCTGTTTTTT.